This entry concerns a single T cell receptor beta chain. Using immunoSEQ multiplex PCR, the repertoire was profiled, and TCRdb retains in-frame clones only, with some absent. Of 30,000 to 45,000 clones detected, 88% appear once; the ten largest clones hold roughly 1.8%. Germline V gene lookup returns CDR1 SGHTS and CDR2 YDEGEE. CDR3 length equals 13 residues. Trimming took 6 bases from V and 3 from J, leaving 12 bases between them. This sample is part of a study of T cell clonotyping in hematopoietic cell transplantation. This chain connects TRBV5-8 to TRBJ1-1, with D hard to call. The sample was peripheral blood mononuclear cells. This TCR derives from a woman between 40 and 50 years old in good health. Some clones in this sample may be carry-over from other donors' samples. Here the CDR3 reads CASTFGEDTEAFF. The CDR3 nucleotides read TGTGCCAGCACGTTTGGAGAGGACACTGAAGCTTTCTTT.